The source of this TCR beta chain is a study of blood T cell repertoires in COVID-19. Across the study: The United States, Italy and Spain provided the acute and convalescent COVID-19 samples. The analysed material was cDNA or gDNA that came from T cells, B-cell-depleted T cells, or PBMCs.

Original data processing: By means of reference gene primer amplification, nucleated cell counts were estimated. The assay was immunoSEQ multiplex PCR, and TCRdb's table has in-frame clones only and misses some. V and J calls plus clone size are reproduced from that table; the DNA served to infer D and trimming. This table has 150,000 to 200,000 clones, approximately 80% appearing once. The TCR was taken from a human donor in a cohort sampled during active COVID-19. The sequenced sample was peripheral blood.

The chain's CDR3 is CASSEDAGGFF. In DNA form, the CDR3 reads TGTGCCAGCAGTGAAGACGCCGGGGGGTTCTTC. V gene TRBV6-1 combines with J gene TRBJ2-1; TRBD2 is a possible D gene (6 bases). CDR3 size: 11 residues. The germline gives CDR1 MNHNS, CDR2 SASEGT. Trimming shortened V by 1 base and J by 15 bases, and 10 bases separated the two germline ends.